This TCR beta chain is drawn from a study of cytomegalovirus exposure and HLA in healthy donors. Study results and limitations: Later on, a genetic analysis was performed. It linked a missense variant in DCLRE1C with V- and J-gene trimming of TCR beta.

Of note for this clone: Its antigen is unknown.

Among the donors, all were healthy bone marrow donors. The primer mix had 60 Vbeta and 13 Jbeta primers. TCRdb keeps only in-frame clones here, not all; method: immunoSEQ multiplex PCR. The table shows roughly 150,000 clones, with approximately 71% occurring only once. The CDR3 runs 15 residues. V lost 3 bases and J lost 3, with 15 bases in between. Germline V gene lookup returns CDR1 SGDLS and CDR2 YYNGEE. The source is a man between 25 and 39 years old in good health and CMV-seropositive. Sequenced: PBMCs. The chain carries TRBV9 and TRBJ1-1, with D possibly being TRBD1 (5 bases). The CDR3 DNA reads TGTGCCAGCAGCGCCGCCCCAACGGGGGACACTGAAGCTTTCTTT. This codes for CASSAAPTGDTEAFF. The full variable domain, with the rest looked up from reference TRBV9 and TRBJ1-1, is DSGVTQTPKHLITATGQRVTLRCSPRSGDLSVYWYQQSLDQGLQFLIQYYNGEERAKGNILERFSAQQFPDLHSELNLSSLELGDSALYFCASSAAPTGDTEAFFGQGTRLTVV.